This T cell receptor (beta chain) was profiled in a study of blood T cell repertoires in COVID-19. About the study: There were acute and convalescent COVID-19 samples, and they came from the United States, Italy and Spain.

Original handling: Reference gene primer amplification in the assay estimated nucleated cell counts. Produced via immunoSEQ multiplex PCR; TCRdb's table is partial and in-frame only. That table furnishes V, J and clone size, whereas the DNA furnished D and trimming. The repertoire holds a few hundred thousand clones, more than 80% seen once, with 3% to 3.5% in the top ten. J lost 4 bases, V lost 6 bases, and 11 bases had no gene match. The CDR3 extends over 17 amino acids. Germline CDR1 MDHEN, CDR2 SYDVKM. Input material: PBMCs or T cells enriched from blood (not recorded which). This TCR derives from a woman aged 18-29 years in a cohort exposed to, infected with or recovered from COVID-19 (not recorded which). This chain links TRBV28 with TRBJ1-4; 10 nucleotides line up with TRBD1. In DNA form, the CDR3 reads TGTGCCAGCAGCTCGGACAGGGGGGGGTTCGGTAATGAAAAACTGTTTTTT. This codes for CASSSDRGGFGNEKLFF. The full variable domain, rest sourced from reference TRBV28 and TRBJ1-4, is DVKVTQSSRYLVKRTGEKVFLECVQDMDHENMFWYRQDPGLGLRLIYFSYDVKMKEKGDIPEGYSVSREKKERFSLILESASTNQTSMYLCASSSDRGGFGNEKLFFGSGTQLSVL.